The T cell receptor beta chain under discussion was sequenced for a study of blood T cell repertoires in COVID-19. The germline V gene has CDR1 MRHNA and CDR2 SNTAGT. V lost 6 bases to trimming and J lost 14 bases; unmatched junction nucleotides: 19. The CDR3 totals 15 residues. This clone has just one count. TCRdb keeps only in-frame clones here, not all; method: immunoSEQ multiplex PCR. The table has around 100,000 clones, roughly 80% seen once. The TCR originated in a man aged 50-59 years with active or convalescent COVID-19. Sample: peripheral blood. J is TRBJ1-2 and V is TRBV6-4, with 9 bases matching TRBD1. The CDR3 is CASSKGQGGISAETF. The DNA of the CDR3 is TGTGCCAGCAGCAAGGGACAGGGTGGTATCTCCGCGGAAACCTTC.